In its sample, the clone carrying this TCR beta chain was seen many times. This specimen comes from a study of molecular identifiers for immune sequencing clone quantification. Germline CDR1 and CDR2: MDHEN and SYDVKM. The V and J ends lost 5 bases and 3 bases respectively, with 11 bases between them. The length of the CDR3 is 13 residues. TCRdb fed the PCR reads into MiXCR, producing one record per CDR3 protein. The data hold approximately 500,000 distinct CDR3 sequences, with 20% to 25% observed a single time. The V and J genes are TRBV28 and TRBJ2-7; D call uncertain. The TCR sequence derives from a human donor in good health. Some libraries in this study had Jurkat cell RNA spiked in. The sample taken for sequencing was naive CD8+ T cells from blood, with Jurkat cell RNA spiked in. Subset denoted: FACS-sorted CD8+CD4-CCR7+CD45RA+ naive T cells. The CDR3 sequence: CASSPNVGYEQYF. The CDR3 coding sequence is TGTGCCAGCAGTCCAAACGTGGGCTACGAGCAGTACTTC.